These 19 T cell receptor beta chains were all obtained from the same sample, sequenced in a study of read filtering for tumor transcriptome and immune sequencing. Molecular barcoded adaptors covering alpha/delta and beta/gamma chains were used on around 370 ng RNA. One entry per CDR3 protein, called by TCRdb with MiXCR from the reads. This sample carries about 30,000 distinct CDR3 sequences, roughly 18% of them seen once, and the ten largest clones take 16%. The material sequenced was a population of CD138-negative cells sorted from bone marrow. Source of these receptors: a donor over 35 with multiple myeloma.

V and J are TRBV20-1 and TRBJ2-5; tentative D call: TRBD2 (5 bases). Germline CDR1 is DFQATT and CDR2 is SNEGSKA (reference sequence). There are 14 residues in the CDR3. Trimming stripped 5 bases from V and 7 bases from J, with 20 bases between. The CDR3 protein is CSARLLAPILTQYF. The DNA of the CDR3 is TGCAGTGCTCGACTATTAGCCCCCATTTTGACCCAGTACTTC.

This clonotype appeared many times. The CDR3 DNA follows: TGCGCCAGCAGCCTGCTCGCCGGACAAAAAGAGACCCAGTACTTC. Protein: CASSLLAGQKETQYF. V and J are TRBV4-1 and TRBJ2-5; possibly TRBD1 for D (5 bases). The CDR3 has 15 amino acids. From germline, CDR1 is MGHRA and CDR2 YSYEKL. Trimming stripped 4 bases from V and 3 bases from J, with 15 bases between.

This clonotype was seen at least ten times. The V gene is TRBV7-8, the J gene TRBJ1-4; 7 bases are shared with TRBD1. The CDR3 length is 17 residues. The germline V gene has CDR1 SGHVS and CDR2 FQNEAQ. Germline trimming cut 5 bases from V and 2 bases from J; bases unmatched to any gene: 11. CDR3 DNA sequence: TGTGCCAGCAGCCCCCCGACAAGACAGGGCACTAATGAAAAACTGTTTTTT. Its translation is CASSPPTRQGTNEKLFF.

In regard to this clonotype: A clone one base away is much larger, so this may be a read error. J is TRBJ1-5 and V is TRBV18; maybe TRBD1 (5 bases). CDR1 KGHSH and CDR2 LQKENI come from the germline V gene. The CDR3 extends over 14 amino acids. The CDR3 sequence is CASSPTRDDQSQHF. In nucleotides, the CDR3 is TGTGCCAGCTCACCGACCAGGGATGATCAGTCCCAGCATTTT.

This clonotype was detected ten times or more. For the CDR3, the DNA is TGTGCCACCAGCAGCTGGGACAGGGGGCTGTCCGGGGAGCTGTTTTTT. This sequence encodes CATSSWDRGLSGELFF. The chain carries TRBV15 and TRBJ2-2; 12 nucleotides match TRBD1. The CDR3 length is 16 residues. Germline-derived CDR1 and CDR2 are LNHNV and YYDKDF (reference sequence). Germline trimming cut 3 bases from V and 6 bases from J; bases unmatched to any gene: 5.

The chain has TRBV4-1 and TRBJ1-5; 7 nucleotides align to TRBD1. The CDR3 contains 16 residues. Losses at the gene ends were 0 bases for V and 4 bases for J; bases not matched to a gene: 6. CDR1 is MGHRA and CDR2 is YSYEKL in the germline V gene. This CDR3 is CASSQEIGQANQPQHF. CDR3 nucleotides: TGCGCCAGCAGCCAAGAGATTGGACAGGCAAATCAGCCCCAGCATTTT.

In regard to this clonotype: An end of the junction does not agree with germline; a read error may underlie this. J is TRBJ2-7 and V is TRBV3-1; 7 positions agree with TRBD1. Germline V gives CDR1 LGHDT, CDR2 YNNKEL (reference sequence). The length of the CDR3 is 16 residues. The CDR3: CAGSLAGTANSYEQYF. The CDR3 DNA reads TGTGCCGGCAGCCTTGCCGGGACAGCGAATTCCTACGAGCAGTACTTC.

This clonotype was detected ten times or more. The V gene is TRBV29-1, the J gene TRBJ2-5; D unclear. This CDR3 is 14 amino acids long. Germline V gene data show CDR1 as SQVTM and CDR2 as ANQGSEA. Trimming removed 3 bases at V and 1 base at J, with 12 bases between. The DNA for the CDR3 is TGCAGCGTTGAGGCCGGGTTCGGCCAAGAGACCCAGTACTTC. This codes for CSVEAGFGQETQYF.

This clonotype was picked up many times. The chain uses TRBV7-9 and TRBJ2-5; no clear D. Germline assignment: CDR1 SEHNR and CDR2 FQNEAQ (reference sequence). The V and J ends lost 5 bases and 2 bases respectively, with 12 bases between them. The CDR3 runs to 14 residues. Written as DNA, the CDR3 is TGTGCCAGCAGCCCCGGTGCGATTCAAGAGACCCAGTACTTC. Its translation is CASSPGAIQETQYF.

In this sample, this clonotype turned up many times. The V call is TRBV7-3, the J call TRBJ2-1, with D perhaps matching TRBD1 (5 bases). Germline V gene sequence: CDR1 SGHTA, CDR2 FQGTGA. V shed 0 bases and J shed 0 bases, with 6 bases lying between them. The CDR3 has 15 residues. The CDR3 is CASSLTGDSYNEQFF. CDR3 DNA sequence: TGTGCCAGCAGCTTAACAGGGGACTCCTACAATGAGCAGTTCTTC.

This clonotype has at least ten counts. The chain is built from TRBV2 and TRBJ2-7; no firm D call. Trimming pared 7 bases from V and 4 bases from J, leaving 8 bases between. CDR1 is SNHLY, CDR2 FYNNEI, per germline. The CDR3 has 11 amino acids. CDR3 amino acids: CASTRLYEQYF. For the CDR3, the DNA is TGTGCCAGCACCAGATTGTACGAGCAGTACTTC.

At least ten counts were recorded for this clonotype. V usage is TRBV19 and J usage is TRBJ2-1; 11 nucleotides align to TRBD2. Unmatched junction bases numbered 11, after V lost 5 bases and J lost 14 bases. Germline V gene data show CDR1 as LNHDA and CDR2 as SQIVND (reference sequence). CDR3 length: 14 amino acids. The CDR3 DNA follows: TGTGCCAGTAGTCCGGGACTAGCGGCCTTTATCAAGTTCTTC. This sequence encodes CASSPGLAAFIKFF.

This clonotype was observed at least ten times. The J gene is TRBJ1-1, the V gene TRBV12-5; no firm D call. The germline CDR1 and CDR2 sequences are LGHNT and FRNRAP. The CDR3 has 13 amino acids. The V end lost 1 base, the J end lost 5 bases, and 8 bases lay between the germline ends. The CDR3 loop is CASGLEAGTEAFF. CDR3 sequence (DNA): TGTGCTAGTGGTTTGGAGGCGGGGACTGAAGCTTTCTTT.

In its sample, this clonotype was seen many times. V is TRBV7-2 and J is TRBJ2-7, with D maybe TRBD1 (5 bases). V shed 4 bases and J shed 5 bases, with 24 bases lying between them. The CDR3 spans 17 residues. The V gene's germline CDR1 is SGHTA and CDR2 FQGNSA. The CDR3 is CASSYPKRGLPPHEQYF. For the CDR3, the DNA is TGTGCCAGCAGCTACCCCAAAAGGGGCCTACCCCCCCACGAGCAGTACTTC.

This clonotype was seen repeatedly, ten times or more. The chain combines TRBV7-2 with TRBJ1-5; D unresolved. The CDR3 loop spans 14 amino acids. Between the trimmed V and J ends, which lost 5 bases and 3 bases, there was a span of 11 bases. Germline lookup yields CDR1 SGHTA and CDR2 FQGNSA. CDR3 region: CASSPGLINQPQHF. In DNA, the CDR3 is TGTGCCAGCAGCCCTGGACTGATCAATCAGCCCCAGCATTTT.

By its share, this clonotype is medium-sized (0.01 to 0.1%). V and J are TRBV20-1 and TRBJ1-2; D might be TRBD1 (6 bases). Germline CDR1 reads DFQATT; CDR2 reads SNEGSKA (reference sequence). V lost 3 bases, J lost 3 bases, and 23 bases lay in between. This CDR3 has 17 residues. The CDR3 region is CSASDMVRGRLDYGYTF. CDR3 coding DNA: TGCAGTGCTAGCGATATGGTCCGGGGGCGCCTTGACTATGGCTACACCTTC.

This clonotype was counted at least ten times. The chain carries TRBV7-9 and TRBJ2-7, with D possibly being TRBD1 (5 bases). The CDR3 extends over 13 amino acids. Germline V lookup: CDR1 SEHNR, CDR2 FQNEAQ (reference sequence). The V end was cut by 3 bases, the J end by 3 bases, with 9 bases between. CDR3 loop: CASSLTASYEQYF. CDR3 sequence (DNA): TGTGCCAGCAGCTTGACAGCAAGCTACGAGCAGTACTTC.

The sample holds many counts of this clonotype. The chain combines TRBV15 with TRBJ2-5; TRBD2 aligns across 7 bases. Germline-derived CDR1 and CDR2 are LNHNV and YYDKDF (reference sequence). The CDR3 is made up of 19 amino acids. After removal of 0 bases from V and 4 bases from J, the junction contained 17 bases not matched to a gene. The DNA of the CDR3 is TGTGCCACCAGCAGAGATGGGATTCCGGGACCGGGGGGATCAGAGACCCAGTACTTC. The encoded protein is CATSRDGIPGPGGSETQYF.

Relative to its sample, this clonotype is medium-sized (0.01 to 0.1%). The chain joins TRBV5-4 to TRBJ1-1, with D perhaps TRBD1 (5 bases). The CDR3 sequence is 14 residues long. Germline CDR1 SGHNT, CDR2 YYREEE (reference sequence). V lost 0 bases to trimming and J lost 4 bases, with 10 bases between them. The DNA for the CDR3 is TGTGCCAGCAGCTTGGCCGCGGGGGGCACTGAAGCTTTCTTT. Translated: CASSLAAGGTEAFF.